This entry is about one T cell receptor (beta chain). Its antigen is unidentified. A much larger clone sits a single nucleotide away, making a read error possible. These data are taken from a study of regulatory T cells in long-lasting Graves disease. Regarding time point: newly diagnosed GD, antithyroid drugs for less than 3 months. PBMC RNA was the source of the TCR library. Arm-PCR with iRepertoire HTBI primers amplified the CDR3 regions for these TCR beta libraries. TCRdb ran MiXCR on the multiplex PCR reads and lists one entry per CDR3 protein. The sample includes 500,000 or so distinct CDR3 sequences, 15% to 20% of them seen just once. Study conclusions and caveats: Those with persistent disease had in common more public clonotypes (fewer than 3,000) than new patients (about 900).

This same sample was also part of a study on T cells in Graves' hyperthyroidism and ophthalmopathy. That paper states: The HTBI set primed first-round TCR CDR3 RT-PCR. Most clonotypes expanded in thyroid above 0.001 were likewise present in blood. Progression to ophthalmopathy was predicted a median of about six months early.

The material sequenced was peripheral blood mononuclear cells (PBMCs), taken at new diagnosis, from a patient treated with antithyroid drugs. The receptor was isolated from a man aged 40-50 years with Graves disease.

In DNA form, the CDR3 reads TGTGCCAGCAGTCCCAGGTCAGGGGCCGGATCTAGCAATCAGCTCCAGCATTTT. Its translation: CASSPRSGAGSSNQLQHF. The gene calls are TRBV6-1 and TRBJ1-5; D is perhaps TRBD1 (6 bases). This CDR3 has 18 residues. Germline V gives CDR1 MNHNS, CDR2 SASEGT.